This T cell receptor (beta chain) derives from a study of blood T cells in healthy people across ages. Study findings and constraints: With unsorted PBMCs, a conclusive comparison of naive versus antigen-experienced cells was not possible.

V lost 2 bases and J 5 bases, leaving 5 bases between the germline ends. The CDR3 covers 12 residues. CDR1 and CDR2 (germline): KGHSH, LQKENI. A sample-barcoded 5' primer and a J-beta primer mix were used in a second PCR of roughly 7 to 11 cycles. TCRdb analysed the 5' RACE reads with MiXCR anew, one entry per CDR3 protein. This repertoire shows roughly 800,000 distinct CDR3 sequences, 40% to 65% found once; its top ten account for approximately 41%. This clonotype came up once. Its target is not known. The sequence was obtained from a man older than 75 in good health. The V and J genes are TRBV18 and TRBJ2-3; unclear D gene. The source material was blood. CDR3 DNA: TGTGCCAGCTCACCAACGAGAGATACGCAGTATTTT. Translating it yields CASSPTRDTQYF. Looking up the rest from reference TRBV18 and TRBJ2-3 gives the full variable domain: NAGVMQNPRHLVRRRGQEARLRCSPMKGHSHVYWYRQLPEEGLKFMVYLQKENIIDESGMPKERFSAEFPKEGPSILRIQQVVRGDSAAYFCASSPTRDTQYFGPGTRLTVL.